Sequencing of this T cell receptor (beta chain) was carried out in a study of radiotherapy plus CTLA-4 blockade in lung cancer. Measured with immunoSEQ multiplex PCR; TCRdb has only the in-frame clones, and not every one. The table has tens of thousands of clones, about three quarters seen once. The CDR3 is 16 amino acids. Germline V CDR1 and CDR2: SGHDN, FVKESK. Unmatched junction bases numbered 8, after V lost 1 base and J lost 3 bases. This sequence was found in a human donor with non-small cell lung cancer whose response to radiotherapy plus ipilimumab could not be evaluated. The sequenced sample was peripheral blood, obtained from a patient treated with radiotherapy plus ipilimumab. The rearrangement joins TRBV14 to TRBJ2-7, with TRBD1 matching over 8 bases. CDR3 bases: TGTGCCAGCAGCCAAGGCCTCGGGGACAGGTACTACGAGCAGTACTTC. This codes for CASSQGLGDRYYEQYF.